The clone carrying this T cell receptor (beta chain) was seen at least ten times. Germline loops: CDR1 SGDLS, CDR2 YYNGEE. CDR3 length equals 15 residues. V was clipped by 0 bases and J by 7 bases, with 13 bases between them. This sample is drawn from a study of T cells in Graves' hyperthyroidism and ophthalmopathy. RNA transcripts were the template for amplifying TCR beta CDR3 regions. TCR CDR3 underwent first-round RT-PCR with the HTBI primer set. TCRdb used MiXCR to reprocess the multiplex PCR reads, holding one entry per CDR3 protein. The repertoire holds 350,000 to 400,000 distinct CDR3 sequences, with 14% to 15% as singletons.

The rearrangement uses TRBV9 and TRBJ1-4, with a possible D match to TRBD1 (6 bases). The sequenced material came from blood. The clonotype comes from a woman younger than 45 with Graves' hyperthyroidism. Written as DNA, the CDR3 is TGTGCCAGCAGCGTAGGAGGTCAGGGGAGTGAAAAACTGTTTTTT. This gives the protein CASSVGGQGSEKLFF.